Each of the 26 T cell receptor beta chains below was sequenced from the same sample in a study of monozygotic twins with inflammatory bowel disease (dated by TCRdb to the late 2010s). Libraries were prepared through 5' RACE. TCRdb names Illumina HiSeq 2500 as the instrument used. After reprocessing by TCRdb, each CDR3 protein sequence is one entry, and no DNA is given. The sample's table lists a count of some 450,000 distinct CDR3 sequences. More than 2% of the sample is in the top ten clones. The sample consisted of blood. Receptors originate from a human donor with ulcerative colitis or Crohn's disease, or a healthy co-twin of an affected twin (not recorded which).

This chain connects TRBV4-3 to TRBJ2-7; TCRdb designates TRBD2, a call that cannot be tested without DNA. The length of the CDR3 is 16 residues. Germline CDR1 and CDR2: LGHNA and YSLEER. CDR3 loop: CASSRGLAGGTDEQYF.

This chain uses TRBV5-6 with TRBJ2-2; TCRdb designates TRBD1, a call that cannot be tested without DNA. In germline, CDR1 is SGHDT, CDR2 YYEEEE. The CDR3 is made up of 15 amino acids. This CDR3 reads CASSLAGGRGGELFF.

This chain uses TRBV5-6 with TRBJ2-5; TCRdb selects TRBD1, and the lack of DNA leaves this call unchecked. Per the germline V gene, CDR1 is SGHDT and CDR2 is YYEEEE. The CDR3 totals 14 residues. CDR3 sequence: CASSPKRRGETQYF.

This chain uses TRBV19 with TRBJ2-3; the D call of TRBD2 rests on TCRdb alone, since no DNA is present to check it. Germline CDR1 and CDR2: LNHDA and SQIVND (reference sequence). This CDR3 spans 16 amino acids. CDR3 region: CASSPPGLAAEDTQYF.

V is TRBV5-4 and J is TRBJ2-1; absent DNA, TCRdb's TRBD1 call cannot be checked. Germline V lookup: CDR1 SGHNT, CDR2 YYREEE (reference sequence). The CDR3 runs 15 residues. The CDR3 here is CASSLNRDRANEQFF. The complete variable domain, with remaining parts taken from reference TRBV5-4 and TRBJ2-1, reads ETGVTQSPTHLIKTRGQQVTLRCSSQSGHNTVSWYQQALGQGPQFIFQYYREEENGRGNFPPRFSGLQFPNYSSELNVNALELDDSALYLCASSLNRDRANEQFFGPGTRLTVL.

CDR3 residues: CASKSGVNTGELFF. V and J are TRBV12-3 or TRBV12-4 and TRBJ2-2. The CDR3 is made up of 14 amino acids.

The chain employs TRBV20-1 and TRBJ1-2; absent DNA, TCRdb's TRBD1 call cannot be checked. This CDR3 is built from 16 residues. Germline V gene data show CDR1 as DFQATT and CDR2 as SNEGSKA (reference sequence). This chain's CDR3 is CSARPALSQDGYGYTF.

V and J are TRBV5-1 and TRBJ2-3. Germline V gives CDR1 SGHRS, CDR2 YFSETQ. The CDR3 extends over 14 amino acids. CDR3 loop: CASRRSVGTDTQYF.

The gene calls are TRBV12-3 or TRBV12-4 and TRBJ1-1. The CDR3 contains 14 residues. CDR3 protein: CASSPMVPNTEAFF.

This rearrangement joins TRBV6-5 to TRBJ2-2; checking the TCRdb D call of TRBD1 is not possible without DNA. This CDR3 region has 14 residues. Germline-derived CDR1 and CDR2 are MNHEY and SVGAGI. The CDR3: CASRYRGNTGELFF.

CDR3 loop: CSARQRTFYEQYF. J is TRBJ2-7 and V is TRBV20-1; TCRdb indicates TRBD2, and absent DNA this call remains unverified. Germline V gene lookup returns CDR1 DFQATT and CDR2 SNEGSKA (reference sequence). This CDR3 is built from 13 residues.

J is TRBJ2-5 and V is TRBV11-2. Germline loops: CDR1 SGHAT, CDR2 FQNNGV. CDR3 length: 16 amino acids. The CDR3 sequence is CASSLDGLSPRETQYF.

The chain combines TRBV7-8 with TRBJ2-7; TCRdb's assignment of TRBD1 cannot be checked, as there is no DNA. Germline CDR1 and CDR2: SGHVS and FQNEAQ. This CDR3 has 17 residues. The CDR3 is CASSTRLIRGRGYEQYF.

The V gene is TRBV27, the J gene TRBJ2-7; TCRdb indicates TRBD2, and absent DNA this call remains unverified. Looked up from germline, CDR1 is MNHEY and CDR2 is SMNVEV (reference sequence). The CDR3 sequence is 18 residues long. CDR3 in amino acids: CASSLGRGGLAGGYEQYF.

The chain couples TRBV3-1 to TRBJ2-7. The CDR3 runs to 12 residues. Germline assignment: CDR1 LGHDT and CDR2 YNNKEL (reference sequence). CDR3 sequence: CASSQTTSEQYF.

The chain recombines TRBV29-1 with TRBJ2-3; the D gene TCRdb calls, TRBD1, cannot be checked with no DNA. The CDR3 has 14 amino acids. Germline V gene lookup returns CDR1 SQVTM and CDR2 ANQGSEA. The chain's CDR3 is CSGSGGGSTDTQYF.

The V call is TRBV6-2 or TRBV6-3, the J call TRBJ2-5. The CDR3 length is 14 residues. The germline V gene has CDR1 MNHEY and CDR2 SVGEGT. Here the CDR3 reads CASSHVNSWETQYF.

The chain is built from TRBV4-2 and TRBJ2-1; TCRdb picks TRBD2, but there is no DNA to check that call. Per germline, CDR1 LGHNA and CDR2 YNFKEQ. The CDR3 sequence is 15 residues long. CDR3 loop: CASSQGLAGGKEQFF.

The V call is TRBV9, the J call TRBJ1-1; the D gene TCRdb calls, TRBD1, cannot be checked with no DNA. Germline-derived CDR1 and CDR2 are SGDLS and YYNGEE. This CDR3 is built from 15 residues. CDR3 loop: CASSVTGATNTEAFF.

CDR3 loop: CASSRGQEATNEKLFF. The J gene is TRBJ1-4, the V gene TRBV5-8; the D call of TRBD1 rests on TCRdb alone, since no DNA is present to check it. Germline V gene sequence: CDR1 SGHTS, CDR2 YDEGEE. The CDR3 is made up of 16 amino acids.

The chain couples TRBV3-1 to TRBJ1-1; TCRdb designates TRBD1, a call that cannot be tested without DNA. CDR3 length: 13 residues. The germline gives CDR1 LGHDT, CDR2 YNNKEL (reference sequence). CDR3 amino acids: CASSTRTGIGAFF.

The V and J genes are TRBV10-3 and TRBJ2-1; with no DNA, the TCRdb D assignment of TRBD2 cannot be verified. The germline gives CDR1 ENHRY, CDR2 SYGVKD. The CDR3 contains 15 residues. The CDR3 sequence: CAIRAGGPDYNEQFF.

The CDR3 protein is CASSVGAANEKLFF. The genes are TRBV9 and TRBJ1-4; TCRdb outputs TRBD1, but without DNA this stays unchecked. This CDR3 is 14 amino acids long. CDR1 SGDLS and CDR2 YYNGEE come from the germline V gene.

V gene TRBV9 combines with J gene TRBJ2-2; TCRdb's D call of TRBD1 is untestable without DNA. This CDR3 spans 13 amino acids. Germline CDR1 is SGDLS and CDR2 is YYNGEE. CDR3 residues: CASSAPRVGELFF.

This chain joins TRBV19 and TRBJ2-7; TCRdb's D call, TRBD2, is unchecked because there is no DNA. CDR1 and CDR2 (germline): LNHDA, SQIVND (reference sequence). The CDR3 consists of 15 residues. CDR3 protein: CASSWEGTNSYEQYF.

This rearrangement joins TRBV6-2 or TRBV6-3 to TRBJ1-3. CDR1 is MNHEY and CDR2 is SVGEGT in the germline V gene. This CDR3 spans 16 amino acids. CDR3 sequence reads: CASSYLLPNSGNTIYF.